This TCR beta chain was observed in a study of CXCR3-negative and CXCR3-positive naive CD8 T cells. Comment on this clonotype: Its matching antigen is unknown.

Whole-study findings and limits: CD5 surface expression was similar among naive subsets, and TCR strength was estimated by inference from TRB CDR3 properties.

UMI-labeled TRB cDNA libraries were prepared by 5' RACE. TCRdb re-called the 5' RACE reads and shows each CDR3 protein once, DNA omitted. This repertoire comprises 75,000 to 100,000 distinct CDR3 sequences; its ten largest clones make up roughly 1.5%. CDR1 and CDR2 (germline): SGHAT, FQNNGV. CDR3 length equals 14 residues. The sequencing sample was made of naive CXCR3- CD8+ T cells from blood. Documented subset: CD45RO-CCR7+CD27+CD95- naive CD8+ T cells lacking CXCR3 (TNR3-). The rearrangement joins TRBV11-2 to TRBJ2-7; TCRdb's assignment of TRBD1 cannot be checked, as there is no DNA. The sequence was obtained from a human donor in good health. Some clones in this sample may be carry-over from other donors' samples. The chain's CDR3 is CASSFQGGGYEQYF. The full variable domain, its missing parts supplied by reference TRBV11-2 and TRBJ2-7, is EAGVAQSPRYKIIEKRQSVAFWCNPISGHATLYWYQQILGQGPKLLIQFQNNGVVDDSQLPKDRFSAERLKGVDSTLKIQPAKLEDSAVYLCASSFQGGGYEQYFGPGTRLTVT.